These 9 T cell receptor beta chains originate from one sample sequenced in a study of Ad26.COV2.S vaccination and SARS-CoV-2 variants. Using immunoSEQ multiplex PCR, the repertoire was profiled, and TCRdb retains in-frame clones only, with some absent. The sample yields hundreds of thousands of clones, approximately 92% seen once. Treatment reported: 15 to 20 received Ad26.COV2.S at low or high dose, single or two shots; about 5 received placebo; per-sample allocation not given. Samples were taken on day 63 after the first vaccine or placebo injection. Sequencing used peripheral blood, obtained in a trial of Ad26.COV2.S vaccine versus placebo. The receptors derive from a person aged 18-60 years who received the Ad26.COV2.S COVID-19 vaccine or a placebo.

The chain couples TRBV7-2 to TRBJ1-5; the D gene is possibly TRBD1 (5 bases). V was clipped by 5 bases and J by 7 bases, with 15 bases between them. The germline CDR1 and CDR2 sequences are SGHTA and FQGNSA. CDR3 length: 14 residues. The CDR3 is CASSPGSRDQPQHF. The CDR3 DNA reads TGTGCCAGCAGCCCTGGATCCAGGGACCAGCCCCAGCATTTT.

The chain carries TRBV27 and TRBJ2-7; possible D gene TRBD2, 6 bases. Germline CDR1 is MNHEY and CDR2 is SMNVEV (reference sequence). The V end was cut by 5 bases, the J end by 7 bases, with 12 bases between. CDR3 length equals 12 residues. This CDR3 is CASSPSEGEQYF. As DNA, the CDR3 is TGTGCCAGCAGTCCCTCGGAGGGGGAGCAGTACTTC.

The V gene is TRBV7-9, the J gene TRBJ2-5; TRBD1 aligns across 10 bases. CDR1 and CDR2 (germline): SEHNR, FQNEAQ (reference sequence). Trimming removed 5 bases from V and 4 bases from J; junction bases left unmatched: 7. CDR3 size: 15 residues. Here the CDR3 reads CASSDSGTGVETQYF. The DNA of the CDR3 is TGTGCCAGCAGCGACTCCGGGACAGGGGTAGAGACCCAGTACTTC. Filled out from reference TRBV7-9 and TRBJ2-5, the complete variable domain reads DTGVSQNPRHKITKRGQNVTFRCDPISEHNRLYWYRQTLGQGPEFLTYFQNEAQLEKSRLLSDRFSAERPKGSFSTLEIQRTEQGDSAMYLCASSDSGTGVETQYFGPGTRLLVL.

V and J are TRBV20-1 and TRBJ2-7; D unclear. The germline V and J ends were trimmed by 3 bases and 6 bases, with 15 bases remaining between them. This CDR3 region has 13 residues. The germline V gene encodes CDR1 DFQATT and CDR2 SNEGSKA (reference sequence). The CDR3 DNA sequence: TGCAGTGCTAGTGTCATAGTAGGTGGCGAGCAGTACTTC. Translated, it gives CSASVIVGGEQYF.

This clone was recorded once. The genes are TRBV6-1 and TRBJ2-5, with D maybe TRBD2 (6 bases). Germline V gene sequence: CDR1 MNHNS, CDR2 SASEGT. The CDR3 is 14 amino acids. Trimming stripped 1 base from V and 5 bases from J, with 11 bases between. This chain's CDR3 is CASSEGRERETQYF. The CDR3 DNA is TGTGCCAGCAGTGAAGGGAGGGAAAGGGAGACCCAGTACTTC.

The J gene is TRBJ1-6, the V gene TRBV7-2; 7 bases are shared with TRBD1. The CDR3 sequence is 15 residues long. Trimming removed 2 bases from V and 6 bases from J; junction bases left unmatched: 4. Germline V CDR1 and CDR2: SGHTA, FQGNSA. CDR3 nucleotide sequence: TGTGCCAGCAGCTTAACGGGACAGACTAATTCACCCCTCCACTTT. This codes for CASSLTGQTNSPLHF.

This clone has just one count. The V gene is TRBV18, the J gene TRBJ1-4, with 8 positions matching TRBD1. There are 14 residues in the CDR3. V dropped 6 bases and J dropped 8; count of bases not matched to a gene: 8. CDR1 is KGHSH, CDR2 LQKENI, per germline. The CDR3 loop reads CASSFGQGNEKLFF. In nucleotides, the CDR3 is TGTGCCAGCTCCTTCGGACAGGGCAACGAAAAACTGTTTTTT.

The rearrangement joins TRBV11-3 to TRBJ2-3; D unresolved. CDR3 length: 10 residues. Trimming removed 8 bases from V and 2 bases from J, with 2 bases in between. Germline assignment: CDR1 SGHNT and CDR2 YENEEA. The DNA for the CDR3 is TGTGCCAGCCTCACAGATACGCAGTATTTT. This codes for CASLTDTQYF.

V is TRBV5-4 and J is TRBJ1-6; possible D gene TRBD1, 5 bases. Germline V gives CDR1 SGHNT, CDR2 YYREEE (reference sequence). V gave up 0 bases and J gave up 6 bases, with 10 bases separating them. The CDR3 sequence is 15 residues long. In nucleotides, the CDR3 is TGTGCCAGCAGCTTGGAAGGACAAACTAATTCACCCCTCCACTTT. It yields the protein CASSLEGQTNSPLHF.